This T cell receptor beta chain was profiled in a study of monozygotic twins with inflammatory bowel disease. Researchers collected 2.5 ml of blood per donor. Germline V lookup: CDR1 SGHTA, CDR2 FQGNSA. The CDR3 loop spans 16 amino acids. Added by template switching were UMIs that each held a 6-nucleotide sample barcode. TCRdb re-called the 5' RACE reads and shows each CDR3 protein once, DNA omitted. The sample holds about 330,000 distinct CDR3 sequences. The genes are TRBV7-2 and TRBJ2-4; TCRdb returns TRBD2, unconfirmable since there is no DNA. The sequencing input was blood. The sequence came from a human donor with ulcerative colitis or Crohn's disease, or a healthy co-twin of an affected twin (not recorded which). The CDR3 sequence is CASSSTKASVGNIQYF.